This T cell receptor (beta chain) was recovered during a study of pediatric ulcerative colitis. Rectal tissue came from one to two pinch biopsies taken at colonoscopy. In germline, CDR1 is WSHSY, CDR2 SAAADI. There are 13 residues in the CDR3. Deletions cut 4 bases from V and 1 base from J, with 7 bases between. This was a survey-level run. Some clones are missing from TCRdb's copy, which holds only in-frame ones; the method was immunoSEQ multiplex PCR. The sample shows about 35,000 clones, 81% of them seen only once. What was sequenced was gut tissue. The sequence was obtained from a boy between 10 and 17 years old with mild ulcerative colitis. This rearrangement joins TRBV10-2 to TRBJ2-5, with D perhaps given as TRBD1 or TRBD2 (5 bases each). This CDR3 reads CASSGDGQETQYF. CDR3 in DNA: TGCGCCAGCAGTGGGGACGGCCAAGAGACCCAGTACTTC.